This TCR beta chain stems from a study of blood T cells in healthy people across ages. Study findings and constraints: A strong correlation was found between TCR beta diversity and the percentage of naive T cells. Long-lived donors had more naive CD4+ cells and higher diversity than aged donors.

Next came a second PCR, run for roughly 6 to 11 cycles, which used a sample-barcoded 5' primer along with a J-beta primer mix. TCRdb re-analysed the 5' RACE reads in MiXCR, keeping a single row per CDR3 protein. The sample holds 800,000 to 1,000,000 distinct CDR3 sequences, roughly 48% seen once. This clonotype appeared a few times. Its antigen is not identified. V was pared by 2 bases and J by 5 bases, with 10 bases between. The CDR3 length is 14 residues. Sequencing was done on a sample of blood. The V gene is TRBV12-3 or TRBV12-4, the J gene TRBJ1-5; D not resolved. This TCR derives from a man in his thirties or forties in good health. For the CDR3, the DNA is TGTGCCAGCAGTTTATTCACCATTGATCAGCCCCAGCATTTT. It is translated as CASSLFTIDQPQHF.